The 27 T cell receptor beta chains in this list originate from one sample, sequenced in a study of T cell repertoires in cytomegalovirus infection. MiXCR was run by TCRdb on the reads, yielding one entry per CDR3 protein. Among tens of thousands of distinct CDR3 sequences listed, about a fifth were seen once. Antigens of these TCRs are unknown. The starting material was CD8+ T cells from cultured PBMCs, obtained from culture after CMV antigen stimulation. The origin of the receptors is a human donor in good health (CMV status not recorded). Some clones in this sample may be carry-over from other donors' samples.

The chain has TRBV7-2 and TRBJ2-5, with TRBD2 matching over 8 bases. Germline CDR1 reads SGHTA; CDR2 reads FQGNSA. V trimming: 7 bases; J trimming: 5 bases; junction bases outside the gene matches: 6. The CDR3 is 13 amino acids. Here the CDR3 DNA reads TGTGCCAGCACTAAGCGGGAGTGGGAGACCCAGTACTTC. Amino acid sequence: CASTKREWETQYF. Full variable domain (missing parts from reference TRBV7-2 and TRBJ2-5): GAGVSQSPSNKVTEKGKDVELRCDPISGHTALYWYRQSLGQGLEFLIYFQGNSAPDKSGLPSDRFSAERTGGSVSTLTIQRTQQEDSAVYLCASTKREWETQYFGPGTRLLVL.

The V and J genes are TRBV11-1 and TRBJ2-1, with 13 bases matching TRBD2. The CDR3 has 15 residues. The germline V gene encodes CDR1 SGHAT and CDR2 FQDESV (reference sequence). V shed 1 base, J shed 8 bases, and the junction held 2 bases outside the gene matches. The CDR3 DNA sequence: TGTGCCAGCAGCTTAGGGACTAGCGGGAGCTATGAGCAGTTCTTC. Protein sequence: CASSLGTSGSYEQFF.

This rearrangement joins TRBV7-2 to TRBJ2-3; 11 nucleotides line up with TRBD2. J gave up 2 bases and V 1 base, and 5 bases lay outside the gene matches. This CDR3 is 17 amino acids long. The V gene's germline CDR1 is SGHTA and CDR2 FQGNSA. CDR3 in amino acids: CASSLDGLAGLTDTQYF. Written as DNA, the CDR3 is TGTGCCAGCAGCTTAGATGGACTAGCGGGCCTCACAGATACGCAGTATTTT.

The V call is TRBV7-9, the J call TRBJ2-5, with 9 nucleotides matching TRBD2. Germline lookup yields CDR1 SEHNR and CDR2 FQNEAQ (reference sequence). J lost 2 bases, V lost 6 bases, and 7 bases had no gene match. This CDR3 has 15 amino acids. CDR3 loop: CASRGLTSGQETQYF. CDR3 sequence (DNA): TGTGCCAGCAGAGGTTTGACTAGCGGACAAGAGACCCAGTACTTC.

This clonotype was observed a handful of times. This chain links TRBV12-3 or TRBV12-4 with TRBJ1-1; D may be TRBD1 (5 bases). This CDR3 has 14 residues. The ends were cut back, 1 base at V and 5 bases at J, with 11 bases in the middle. The CDR3 DNA follows: TGTGCCAGCAGTTTAGTTGGGGGACGGACTGAAGCTTTCTTT. This gives the protein CASSLVGGRTEAFF.

The CDR3 sequence: CASSMASGTGYNEQFF. The CDR3 coding sequence is TGTGCCAGTAGTATGGCAAGCGGGACGGGGTACAATGAGCAGTTCTTC. The chain couples TRBV19 to TRBJ2-1, with 7 bases that match TRBD2. CDR1 and CDR2 from the germline V gene are LNHDA and SQIVND (reference sequence). The CDR3 sequence is 16 residues long. The V gene end was trimmed by 3 bases and the J gene end by 4 bases; junction bases not matched to a gene: 9.

The V gene is TRBV14, the J gene TRBJ2-7, with unresolved D. V was pared by 5 bases and J by 4 bases, with 9 bases between. Germline assignment: CDR1 SGHDN and CDR2 FVKESK. The CDR3 is 12 amino acids. This chain's CDR3 is CASSNGPYEQYF. DNA of the CDR3: TGTGCCAGCAGCAACGGACCGTACGAGCAGTACTTC.

This clonotype showed up many times. The genes are TRBV7-9 and TRBJ1-6, with unresolved D. V lost 5 bases and J 2 bases, leaving 13 bases between the germline ends. The CDR3 covers 16 residues. Germline CDR1 and CDR2: SEHNR and FQNEAQ (reference sequence). In nucleotides, the CDR3 is TGTGCCAGCAGCACTTCGGGTAGCACCTATAATTCACCCCTCCACTTT. Translating it yields CASSTSGSTYNSPLHF.

The chain uses TRBV28 and TRBJ2-3; the match to TRBD2 covers 13 bases. Germline values: CDR1 MDHEN, CDR2 SYDVKM. Unmatched junction bases numbered 5, after V lost 6 bases and J lost 2 bases. The CDR3 covers 16 residues. The CDR3 coding sequence is TGTGCCAGCAGATCGGGACTAGCGGGAACCACAGATACGCAGTATTTT. Its translation is CASRSGLAGTTDTQYF.

This clonotype has only a few counts. The chain employs TRBV7-9 and TRBJ1-2; no reliable D call. Looked up from germline, CDR1 is SEHNR and CDR2 is FQNEAQ (reference sequence). The CDR3 contains 15 residues. Trimming stripped 0 bases from V and 4 bases from J, with 12 bases between. The CDR3 protein is CASSLAGAPLYGYTF. The CDR3 DNA sequence: TGTGCCAGCAGCTTAGCGGGAGCCCCTCTCTATGGCTACACCTTC.

This clonotype was detected only a few times. J is TRBJ1-2 and V is TRBV7-8; D uncertain. The CDR3 contains 15 residues. Germline-derived CDR1 and CDR2 are SGHVS and FQNEAQ. Trimming shortened V by 5 bases and J by 4 bases, and 17 bases separated the two germline ends. The CDR3 DNA is TGTGCCAGCAGCCTTGGACCTTCTCCAGGCTATGGCTACACCTTC. Translation gives CASSLGPSPGYGYTF.

The rearrangement links TRBV30 to TRBJ2-7, with 7 bases that match TRBD2. The CDR3 extends over 15 amino acids. V lost 0 bases to trimming and J lost 2 bases; unmatched junction nucleotides: 7. Looked up from germline, CDR1 is GTSNPN and CDR2 is SVGIG (reference sequence). The CDR3 sequence: CAWSVMGGPAYEQYF. CDR3 bases: TGTGCCTGGAGTGTAATGGGAGGGCCCGCCTACGAGCAGTACTTC.

V and J are TRBV30 and TRBJ2-1; no clear D gene. CDR1 is GTSNPN and CDR2 is SVGIG in the germline V gene (reference sequence). V was pared by 2 bases and J by 0 bases, with 11 bases between. There are 15 residues in the CDR3. CDR3 protein: CAWSSRANSYNEQFF. The CDR3 nucleotides read TGTGCCTGGAGTTCCCGTGCCAACTCCTACAATGAGCAGTTCTTC.

This clonotype has more than one count but fewer than ten. This CDR3 is CASTDVGAINGAQYF. DNA for the CDR3: TGTGCCAGCACCGACGTCGGGGCCATTAACGGAGCCCAGTACTTC. The rearrangement uses TRBV12-3 or TRBV12-4 and TRBJ2-5; perhaps D is TRBD1 or TRBD2 (5 bases each). Trimming removed 7 bases at V and 9 bases at J, with 24 bases between. This CDR3 has 15 residues.

CDR3 nucleotides: TGTGCCAGCAGTGCTACCGGGAGCCACTCTGGGGCCAACGTCCTGACTTTC. It specifies CASSATGSHSGANVLTF. This rearrangement joins TRBV6-1 to TRBJ2-6, with D perhaps TRBD2 (6 bases). The CDR3 is 17 residues long. Trimming shortened V by 4 bases and J by 0 bases, and 13 bases separated the two germline ends. The germline V gene has CDR1 MNHNS and CDR2 SASEGT.

The chain combines TRBV7-2 with TRBJ2-3; D uncertain. The CDR3 length is 11 residues. V lost 4 bases and J lost 8, with 7 bases in between. From germline, CDR1 is SGHTA and CDR2 FQGNSA. This CDR3 is CASSSFGTQYF. CDR3 coding DNA: TGTGCCAGCAGCTCCTTCGGTACGCAGTATTTT.

This clonotype was picked up a small number of times. The J gene is TRBJ2-1, the V gene TRBV11-3, with 9 bases identical to TRBD1. From germline, CDR1 is SGHNT and CDR2 YENEEA. V was pared by 0 bases and J by 5 bases, with 5 bases of the junction left unmatched. This CDR3 is built from 16 residues. CDR3: CASSLDRQGENNEQFF. The CDR3 DNA follows: TGTGCCAGCAGCTTAGATCGACAGGGGGAAAACAATGAGCAGTTCTTC.

The chain recombines TRBV12-3 or TRBV12-4 with TRBJ2-1; D is undetermined. This CDR3 is 13 amino acids long. Trimming took off 3 bases at V and 6 bases at J, with 9 bases between the two ends. The DNA for the CDR3 is TGTGCCAGCAGTTTTCTAGACGGCAATGAGCAGTTCTTC. Its protein product is CASSFLDGNEQFF.

The J gene is TRBJ2-3, the V gene TRBV7-3, with 11 bases identical to TRBD2. Germline V gene lookup returns CDR1 SGHTA and CDR2 FQGTGA. The CDR3 extends over 18 amino acids. V shed 0 bases and J 5 bases; nucleotides not matched to a gene: 10. The DNA for the CDR3 is TGTGCCAGCAGCTTAACTCTAGCGGGAGGAGATAGCCGAGATACGCAGTATTTT. This sequence encodes CASSLTLAGGDSRDTQYF.

V is TRBV7-3 and J is TRBJ2-5, with TRBD1 matching 7 bases. The CDR3 runs to 15 residues. Per the germline V gene, CDR1 is SGHTA and CDR2 is FQGTGA. Trimming cost V 5 bases and J 2 bases; bases outside gene matches: 8. CDR3: CASSPIGGRQETQYF. For the CDR3, the DNA is TGTGCCAGCAGCCCGATAGGGGGCCGGCAAGAGACCCAGTACTTC.

The V gene is TRBV11-2, the J gene TRBJ2-7; D call uncertain. Germline CDR1 reads SGHAT; CDR2 reads FQNNGV. This CDR3 region has 13 residues. The ends were cut back, 10 bases at V and 1 base at J, with 14 bases in the middle. The CDR3 region is CAIIDGPSYEQYF. CDR3 coding DNA: TGTGCCATCATCGACGGGCCTTCCTACGAGCAGTACTTC.

In its sample, this clonotype was seen many times. The V gene is TRBV7-9, the J gene TRBJ2-3, with 12 bases that match TRBD2. Germline CDR1 is SEHNR and CDR2 is FQNEAQ (reference sequence). The CDR3 length is 19 residues. Germline trimming cut 5 bases from V and 0 bases from J; bases unmatched to any gene: 12. The CDR3 is CASSPPRGLAGSSTDTQYF. CDR3 sequence (DNA): TGTGCCAGCAGCCCCCCACGGGGACTAGCGGGCTCTAGCACAGATACGCAGTATTTT.

The genes are TRBV7-6 and TRBJ2-1; D not resolved. CDR3 length equals 12 residues. Looked up from germline, CDR1 is SGHVS and CDR2 is FNYEAQ. V dropped 1 base and J dropped 7 bases, with 5 bases sitting between them. The CDR3 DNA follows: TGTGCCAGCAGCTTAGGGATGAATGAGCAGTTCTTC. Protein: CASSLGMNEQFF.

Only a few counts were recorded for this clonotype. This chain links TRBV7-2 with TRBJ1-2; D is unresolved. This CDR3 comprises 11 residues. V shed 0 bases and J shed 8 bases, with 4 bases lying between them. The germline V gene has CDR1 SGHTA and CDR2 FQGNSA. CDR3 DNA: TGTGCCAGCAGCTTAGCGAGGGGCTACACCTTC. This encodes CASSLARGYTF. The variable domain in full, with the rest retrieved from reference TRBV7-2 and TRBJ1-2, is GAGVSQSPSNKVTEKGKDVELRCDPISGHTALYWYRQSLGQGLEFLIYFQGNSAPDKSGLPSDRFSAERTGGSVSTLTIQRTQQEDSAVYLCASSLARGYTFGSGTRLTVV.

This clonotype was seen more than once but under ten times. CDR3 in amino acids: CASSLADRGLNEQFF. In DNA, the CDR3 is TGTGCCAGCAGCTTAGCGGATCGGGGCCTAAATGAGCAGTTCTTC. The V and J genes are TRBV7-2 and TRBJ2-1; D possibly uses TRBD1 or TRBD2 (5 bases each). Deletions cut 0 bases from V and 7 bases from J, with 13 bases between. The V gene's germline CDR1 is SGHTA and CDR2 FQGNSA. The CDR3 covers 15 residues.

Only a few counts were recorded for this clonotype. The chain carries TRBV7-6 and TRBJ2-1; the D is unclear. Germline assignment: CDR1 SGHVS and CDR2 FNYEAQ. The CDR3 is 14 residues long. Trimming left V 5 bases short and J 3 bases short, with 11 bases between. The CDR3 DNA sequence: TGTGCCAGCAGCCAAGGTGACGGCTACAATGAGCAGTTCTTC. Its protein is CASSQGDGYNEQFF. The full variable domain, completed using reference TRBV7-6 and TRBJ2-1, is GAGVSQSPRYKVTKRGQDVALRCDPISGHVSLYWYRQALGQGPEFLTYFNYEAQQDKSGLPNDRFSAERPEGSISTLTIQRTEQRDSAMYRCASSQGDGYNEQFFGPGTRLTVL.

The rearrangement uses TRBV7-2 and TRBJ2-2, with 8 bases that match TRBD2. From germline, CDR1 is SGHTA and CDR2 FQGNSA. This CDR3 region has 16 residues. The V gene end was trimmed by 2 bases and the J gene end by 6 bases; junction bases not matched to a gene: 8. The CDR3 loop reads CASSLRLAGPAGELFF. The DNA for the CDR3 is TGTGCCAGCAGCTTAAGATTAGCGGGGCCCGCCGGGGAGCTGTTTTTT. Drawing the rest from reference TRBV7-2 and TRBJ2-2, the complete variable domain is GAGVSQSPSNKVTEKGKDVELRCDPISGHTALYWYRQSLGQGLEFLIYFQGNSAPDKSGLPSDRFSAERTGGSVSTLTIQRTQQEDSAVYLCASSLRLAGPAGELFFGEGSRLTVL.